The clone carrying this T cell receptor (beta chain) was counted a few times. The antigen is not known. This sample is drawn from a study of human T cells and chemical hapten exposure. This sample's time point: patch test 1, 2 weeks after DPC sensitization. The treatment was: therapeutic diphenylcyclopropenone sensitization with weekly scalp DPC. One entry per CDR3 protein results from TCRdb running MiXCR on the RACE reads. The profile shows approximately 110,000 distinct CDR3 sequences, about 11% of them singletons. The CDR3 totals 13 residues. Germline CDR1 is SQVTM and CDR2 is ANQGSEA. V lost 7 bases, J lost 3 bases, and 6 bases stayed unmatched. Regarding the study as a whole: No change in TCRs above 1 in 1000 frequency was produced by DPC sensitization. Having alopecia, the donors may differ immunologically from healthy people.

The V gene is TRBV29-1, the J gene TRBJ2-7, with 10 bases that match TRBD1. The source of this sequence is a woman between 40 and 55 years old with alopecia areata. Some clones in this sample may be carry-over from other donors' samples. The specimen was whole blood, collected in connection with sensitization to the hapten diphenylcyclopropenone (DPC). CDR3 protein: CSATGTGDYEQYF. DNA of the CDR3: TGCAGCGCAACCGGGACAGGGGACTACGAGCAGTACTTC.